A single sample is the source of the 30 T cell receptor beta chains below, sequenced in a study of post-analysis software for immune sequencing data. The TCR beta cDNA libraries carried unique molecular identifiers. TCRdb analysed the PCR reads with MiXCR anew, one entry per CDR3 protein. Of roughly 570,000 distinct CDR3 sequences in the sample, around a third were seen once. For these receptors, no antigen is known. Broader study findings: Patients showed TRBV5-6, TRBV5-1 and TRBV20-1 among several TRBV segments more frequent than in controls.

The sequenced sample consisted of blood. The receptor source for this set is a girl aged 2-17 years with multiple sclerosis.

This clonotype was seen more than once but under ten times. This chain joins TRBV20-1 and TRBJ2-6; D perhaps matches TRBD1 (5 bases). The CDR3 spans 21 residues. V shed 6 bases and J shed 0 bases, with 30 bases lying between them. The V gene's germline CDR1 is DFQATT and CDR2 SNEGSKA (reference sequence). The CDR3 spells CSAPLTSGLTSPRSGANVLTF. CDR3 bases: TGCAGTGCACCCCTAACCTCAGGGCTAACCTCCCCTCGCTCTGGGGCCAACGTCCTGACTTTC.

This clonotype came up a few times. This chain uses TRBV24-1 with TRBJ2-7, with 9 bases aligning to TRBD1. Germline V CDR1 and CDR2: KGHDR, SFDVKD. Losses at the gene ends were 3 bases for V and 5 bases for J; bases not matched to a gene: 7. This CDR3 has 15 residues. CDR3: CATSDPGQGNDEQYF. The CDR3 coding sequence is TGTGCCACCAGTGATCCTGGACAGGGGAACGACGAGCAGTACTTC.

This clonotype was detected a few times. The V and J genes are TRBV7-8 and TRBJ2-5; the D is unclear. Trimming removed 1 base from V and 5 bases from J, with 11 bases in between. The CDR3 covers 14 residues. In germline, CDR1 is SGHVS, CDR2 FQNEAQ. CDR3 in amino acids: CASSLVSELETQYF. CDR3 nucleotide sequence: TGTGCCAGCAGCTTAGTAAGCGAGCTGGAGACCCAGTACTTC.

The DNA of the CDR3 is TGTGCCAGCAGTTTGCCAAGGCAGACTAGCTCCTACGAGCAGTACTTC. This gives the protein CASSLPRQTSSYEQYF. The chain employs TRBV12-3 or TRBV12-4 and TRBJ2-7; possible D gene TRBD2, 6 bases. The CDR3 totals 16 residues. Trimming cost V 3 bases and J 0 bases, with 15 bases left between them.

The CDR3 coding sequence is TGCAGTGCTAGTGGGACACATAACTATGGCTACACCTTC. Its protein product is CSASGTHNYGYTF. V usage is TRBV20-1 and J usage is TRBJ1-2, with D perhaps TRBD1 (6 bases). Trimming stripped 3 bases from V and 1 base from J, with 9 bases between. Germline V CDR1 and CDR2: DFQATT, SNEGSKA (reference sequence). The CDR3 consists of 13 residues.

The CDR3 DNA follows: TGTGCCAGCAGCACGACAGGGGGTTTATCCTACGAGCAGTACTTC. Its translation is CASSTTGGLSYEQYF. J is TRBJ2-7 and V is TRBV6-5; 9 bases line up with TRBD1. The CDR3 extends over 15 amino acids. J was trimmed by 1 base and V by 6 bases; bases with no gene match: 7. CDR1 is MNHEY, CDR2 SVGAGI, per germline.

The chain combines TRBV20-1 with TRBJ2-1; 7 bases match TRBD2. Germline CDR1 and CDR2: DFQATT and SNEGSKA (reference sequence). The CDR3 is 14 amino acids. V lost 4 bases, J lost 2 bases, and 5 bases stayed unmatched. CDR3 amino acids: CSATRDYPYNEQFF. The CDR3 coding sequence is TGCAGTGCTACCCGGGACTACCCCTACAATGAGCAGTTCTTC.

This chain uses TRBV29-1 with TRBJ2-5, with a tentative D call TRBD1 (5 bases). The ends were cut back, 0 bases at V and 1 base at J, with 12 bases in the middle. This CDR3 is 15 amino acids long. CDR1 is SQVTM and CDR2 is ANQGSEA in the germline V gene. This chain's CDR3 is CSVEDWGSGQETQYF. For the CDR3, the DNA is TGCAGCGTTGAAGATTGGGGCTCCGGCCAAGAGACCCAGTACTTC.

This rearrangement joins TRBV27 to TRBJ2-3; D tentatively reads TRBD1 or TRBD2 (5 bases each). This CDR3 has 17 amino acids. Trimming left V 1 base short and J 6 bases short, with 20 bases between. The germline V gene encodes CDR1 MNHEY and CDR2 SMNVEV (reference sequence). The CDR3 DNA follows: TGTGCCAGCAGTTTATGGGGGAATACAGCAGGACCCGATACGCAGTATTTT. Protein: CASSLWGNTAGPDTQYF.

The CDR3 spells CASRREGYEQYF. The CDR3 DNA sequence: TGTGCCAGTAGGCGGGAGGGCTACGAGCAGTACTTC. The chain couples TRBV6-5 to TRBJ2-7, with 9 nucleotides matching TRBD2. The CDR3 has 12 residues. V shed 9 bases and J 3 bases; nucleotides not matched to a gene: 3. Germline lookup yields CDR1 MNHEY and CDR2 SVGAGI.

Only one count was recorded for this clonotype. The chain has TRBV5-1 and TRBJ2-1; D uncertain. The CDR3 runs 17 residues. Germline values: CDR1 SGHRS, CDR2 YFSETQ. Trimming stripped 2 bases from V and 0 bases from J, with 15 bases between. CDR3 nucleotides: TGCGCCAGCAGCTTTAGATCTTTACAAAGCTCCTACAATGAGCAGTTCTTC. It translates to CASSFRSLQSSYNEQFF.

This clonotype has at least ten counts. The V call is TRBV12-3 or TRBV12-4, the J call TRBJ2-5; tentative D call: TRBD2 (6 bases). Trimming pared 5 bases from V and 5 bases from J, leaving 12 bases between. This CDR3 contains 13 residues. The CDR3 sequence: CASSPGTPETQYF. The DNA of the CDR3 is TGTGCCAGCAGTCCCGGGACTCCGGAGACCCAGTACTTC.

This clonotype showed up many times. CDR3 sequence (DNA): TGTGCCAGCAGCTTAGGCGGGGGTACAGATACGCAGTATTTT. It encodes CASSLGGGTDTQYF. The J gene is TRBJ2-3, the V gene TRBV11-2; 7 nucleotides match TRBD2. Unmatched junction bases numbered 1, after V lost 1 base and J lost 3 bases. The CDR3 has 14 residues. Germline V lookup: CDR1 SGHAT, CDR2 FQNNGV.

This clonotype was found a few times. CDR3 DNA: TGCAGCGTTGAGGAGGGGGCCGGCACTGAAGCTTTCTTT. Amino acids: CSVEEGAGTEAFF. V usage is TRBV29-1 and J usage is TRBJ1-1; 7 nucleotides agree with TRBD1. CDR3 length equals 13 residues. Germline V gene lookup returns CDR1 SQVTM and CDR2 ANQGSEA. J was trimmed by 4 bases and V by 3 bases; bases with no gene match: 5.

V usage is TRBV5-5 and J usage is TRBJ2-1, with 9 bases that match TRBD2. Per germline, CDR1 SGHKS and CDR2 YYEKEE (reference sequence). The CDR3 runs to 16 residues. Unmatched junction bases numbered 12, after V lost 5 bases and J lost 6 bases. The CDR3 sequence is CASRPPGLALGNEQFF. The CDR3 DNA reads as TGTGCCAGCAGACCCCCGGGACTAGCATTGGGCAATGAGCAGTTCTTC. Full variable domain (outside the CDR3, taken from reference TRBV5-5 and TRBJ2-1): DAGVTQSPTHLIKTRGQQVTLRCSPISGHKSVSWYQQVLGQGPQFIFQYYEKEERGRGNFPDRFSARQFPNYSSELNVNALLLGDSALYLCASRPPGLALGNEQFFGPGTRLTVL.

The genes are TRBV5-5 and TRBJ2-1; D not resolved. Trimming took off 0 bases at V and 0 bases at J, with 10 bases between the two ends. CDR3 size: 16 residues. CDR1 and CDR2 from the germline V gene are SGHKS and YYEKEE (reference sequence). DNA of the CDR3: TGTGCCAGCAGCTTGGCTGTGGGAAGCTCCTACAATGAGCAGTTCTTC. The encoded protein is CASSLAVGSSYNEQFF. The full variable domain, rest sourced from reference TRBV5-5 and TRBJ2-1, is DAGVTQSPTHLIKTRGQQVTLRCSPISGHKSVSWYQQVLGQGPQFIFQYYEKEERGRGNFPDRFSARQFPNYSSELNVNALLLGDSALYLCASSLAVGSSYNEQFFGPGTRLTVL.

The chain combines TRBV3-1 with TRBJ2-3; 8 bases match TRBD1. Germline loops: CDR1 LGHDT, CDR2 YNNKEL (reference sequence). V shed 1 base, J shed 2 bases, and the junction held 5 bases outside the gene matches. The CDR3 loop spans 16 amino acids. The CDR3, as DNA: TGTGCCAGCAGCCAAGCCCACCAGGGGGCCACAGATACGCAGTATTTT. It codes for CASSQAHQGATDTQYF.

The chain links TRBV20-1 to TRBJ2-5; 9 positions agree with TRBD2. The trim removed 2 bases at V and 5 bases at J, leaving 3 bases unmatched. The CDR3 contains 13 residues. CDR1 is DFQATT and CDR2 is SNEGSKA in the germline V gene (reference sequence). Written as DNA, the CDR3 is TGCAGTGCTAGAAGTCTAGCGGGGGAGACCCAGTACTTC. This sequence encodes CSARSLAGETQYF.

Only a few counts were recorded for this clonotype. This chain links TRBV4-1 with TRBJ2-2; tentatively, D is TRBD1 or TRBD2 (5 bases each). Per germline, CDR1 MGHRA and CDR2 YSYEKL. Trimming removed 0 bases from V and 4 bases from J, with 18 bases in between. The CDR3 length is 18 residues. The CDR3 DNA is TGCGCCAGCAGCCAAGAGGTACTAGGGACGGCGTCCACCGGGGAGCTGTTTTTT. It translates to CASSQEVLGTASTGELFF.

V gene TRBV4-2 combines with J gene TRBJ2-1, with TRBD2 matching over 10 bases. The CDR3 has 16 residues. Germline V gene lookup returns CDR1 LGHNA and CDR2 YNFKEQ. V lost 4 bases, J lost 7 bases, and 10 bases stayed unmatched. Here the CDR3 reads CASSLPQASGGNEQFF. For the CDR3, the DNA is TGTGCCAGCAGCCTTCCTCAGGCTAGCGGGGGTAATGAGCAGTTCTTC.

The chain couples TRBV3-1 to TRBJ1-1, with D perhaps TRBD1 (6 bases). Trimming pared 8 bases from V and 0 bases from J, leaving 13 bases between. CDR1 LGHDT and CDR2 YNNKEL come from the germline V gene (reference sequence). The CDR3 contains 14 residues. CDR3 region: CASQQGGMNTEAFF. The CDR3 bases are TGTGCCAGCCAGCAAGGGGGAATGAACACTGAAGCTTTCTTT.

For this clonotype: One end of the junction is discordant with germline, which a read error may explain. This chain connects TRBV20-1 to TRBJ2-1; D is tentatively TRBD1 or TRBD2 (5 bases each). The germline CDR1 and CDR2 sequences are DFQATT and SNEGSKA (reference sequence). CDR3 length: 14 amino acids. In DNA, the CDR3 is TGCAGTGCCCGGGGCGATCCACGACAGAATGAGCAGGTCTTC. It yields the protein CSARGDPRQNEQVF.

This clonotype showed up just a few times. The chain recombines TRBV12-5 with TRBJ2-3; TRBD2 matches 8 bases. V trimming: 3 bases; J trimming: 4 bases; junction bases outside the gene matches: 6. Germline CDR1 is LGHNT and CDR2 is FRNRAP. This CDR3 is 15 amino acids long. In DNA form, the CDR3 reads TGTGCTAGTGGTTTAGGGACTAGTATATCAGATACGCAGTATTTT. Its protein product is CASGLGTSISDTQYF.

Note on this clonotype: Mismatch with germline at one junction end may stem from a read error. The chain joins TRBV20-1 to TRBJ1-1, with D maybe TRBD1 (5 bases). The CDR3 length is 13 residues. CDR1 DFQATT and CDR2 SNEGSKA come from the germline V gene (reference sequence). CDR3 coding DNA: TGCAGTGCCAGAGGAATCAGGGTGGGTGAAGCTTTCTTT. It codes for CSARGIRVGEAFF.

The V gene is TRBV6-6, the J gene TRBJ1-1; D is uncertain. Germline V lookup: CDR1 MNHNY, CDR2 SVGAGI (reference sequence). Between the trimmed V and J ends, which lost 7 bases and 7 bases, there was a span of 13 bases. The CDR3 totals 12 residues. CDR3: CASTTTAGEAFF. Here the CDR3 DNA reads TGTGCCAGCACCACTACAGCCGGTGAAGCTTTCTTT.

Note on this clonotype: Given a much more abundant clone one base away, this may be a read error. The rearrangement uses TRBV11-2 and TRBJ1-2, with 8 bases identical to TRBD1. V lost 2 bases to trimming and J lost 4 bases; unmatched junction nucleotides: 12. This CDR3 has 17 residues. The germline V gene encodes CDR1 SGHAT and CDR2 FQNNGV. The CDR3 sequence is CASSLRGQGWSGYGYTF. CDR3 coding DNA: TGTGCCAGCAGCTTAAGAGGACAGGGTTGGTCTGGCTATGGCTACACCTTC. Complete variable domain (other parts from reference TRBV11-2 and TRBJ1-2): EAGVAQSPRYKIIEKRQSVAFWCNPISGHATLYWYQQILGQGPKLLIQFQNNGVVDDSQLPKDRFSAERLKGVDSTLKIQPAKLEDSAVYLCASSLRGQGWSGYGYTFGSGTRLTVV.

Regarding this clonotype: With a much larger clone just one base away, this may be a read error. The genes are TRBV5-1 and TRBJ1-6; D gene unclear. The V end was cut by 0 bases, the J end by 9 bases, with 16 bases between. This CDR3 contains 16 residues. From germline, CDR1 is SGHRS and CDR2 YFSETQ. Here the CDR3 DNA reads TGCGCCAGCAGCTTGGATTCGGTCGGCGGCGGTTCACCCCTCCACTTT. Its translation: CASSLDSVGGGSPLHF.

This clonotype has at least ten counts. The rearrangement links TRBV6-5 to TRBJ2-3; D unresolved. Germline CDR1 MNHEY, CDR2 SVGAGI. The CDR3 covers 14 residues. V dropped 0 bases and J dropped 5 bases, with 9 bases sitting between them. The DNA for the CDR3 is TGTGCCAGCAGTTACTCGGTCGCGCTAGATACGCAGTATTTT. It translates to CASSYSVALDTQYF.

This clonotype was observed a handful of times. The chain joins TRBV5-1 to TRBJ2-3; possible D gene TRBD1, 6 bases. The CDR3 extends over 15 amino acids. Germline CDR1 and CDR2: SGHRS and YFSETQ. The V gene lost 0 bases and the J gene lost 2 bases, with 10 bases spanning the gap. The DNA of the CDR3 is TGCGCCAGCAGCTTGGACAGGGCCCACACAGATACGCAGTATTTT. This encodes CASSLDRAHTDTQYF.

This chain links TRBV27 with TRBJ2-6; 8 bases map to TRBD1. J was trimmed by 2 bases and V by 6 bases; bases with no gene match: 3. Germline-derived CDR1 and CDR2 are MNHEY and SMNVEV (reference sequence). The length of the CDR3 is 15 residues. As DNA, the CDR3 is TGTGCCAGCAGACAGACAGGGGCTGGGGCCAACGTCCTGACTTTC. Translation gives CASRQTGAGANVLTF.